Given below is one T cell receptor beta chain in context. This specimen comes from a study of blood T cell repertoires in COVID-19. About the research overall: The United States, Italy and Spain provided the acute and convalescent COVID-19 samples. In each case, the material was cDNA or gDNA derived from T cells, B-cell-depleted T cells, or PBMCs.

Authors' methods: The authors estimated nucleated cell counts from reference gene primer amplification. Produced via immunoSEQ multiplex PCR; TCRdb's table is partial and in-frame only. V and J calls and clone size are copied from that table; D and trimming were computed from the DNA. Among 150,000 to 200,000 clones, more than 70% were seen once, and the ten largest hold under 7%. The germline CDR1 and CDR2 sequences are MNHEY and SVGAGI. The CDR3 spans 14 residues. Trimming removed 6 bases from V and 4 bases from J, with 15 bases in between. What was sequenced was PBMCs or T cells enriched from blood (not recorded which). This rearrangement joins TRBV6-5 to TRBJ1-1; D gene uncertain. The TCR sequence derives from a man aged 40-49 years who had recovered from COVID-19. CDR3 amino acids: CASRSRHPLTEAFF. Written as DNA, the CDR3 is TGTGCCAGCAGAAGCCGACATCCTCTCACTGAAGCTTTCTTT.